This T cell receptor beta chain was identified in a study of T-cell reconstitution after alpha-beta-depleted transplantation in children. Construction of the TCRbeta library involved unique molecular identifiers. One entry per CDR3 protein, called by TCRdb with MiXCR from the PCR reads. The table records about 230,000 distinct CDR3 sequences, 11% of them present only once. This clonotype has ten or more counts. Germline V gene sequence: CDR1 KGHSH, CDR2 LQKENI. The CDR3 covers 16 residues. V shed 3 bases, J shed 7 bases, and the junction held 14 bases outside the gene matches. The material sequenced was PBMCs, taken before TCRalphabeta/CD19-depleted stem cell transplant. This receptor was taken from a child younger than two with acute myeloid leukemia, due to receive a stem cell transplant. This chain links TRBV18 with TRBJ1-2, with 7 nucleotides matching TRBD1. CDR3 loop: CASSPLTGVSTSGYTF. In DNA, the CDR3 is TGTGCCAGCTCACCTCTAACAGGGGTATCAACGAGTGGCTACACCTTC.